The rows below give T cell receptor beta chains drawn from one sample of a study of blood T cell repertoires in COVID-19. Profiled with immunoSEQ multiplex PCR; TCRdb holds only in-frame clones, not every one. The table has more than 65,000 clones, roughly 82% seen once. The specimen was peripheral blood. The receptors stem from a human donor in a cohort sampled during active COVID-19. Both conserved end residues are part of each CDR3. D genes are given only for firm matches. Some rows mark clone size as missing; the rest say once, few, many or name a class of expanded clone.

TGCGCCAGCAGCTCAGGCGGGGCCAACTATGGCTACACCTTC	CASSSGGANYGYTF	-	few	TRBV4-1	TRBJ1-2
TGTGCCAGCAGCCGCAACGGAGGGGCCACTGAAGCTTTCTTT	CASSRNGGATEAFF	-	-	TRBV7-2	TRBJ1-1
TGCAGCCCTTCCCTCGGACAGGGGGCATGGCAGCCCCAGCATTTT	CSPSLGQGAWQPQHF	TRBD1	few	TRBV29-1	TRBJ1-5
TGTGCCAGCAGTCTGACCGGGACAGGAACCTACAATGAGCAGTTCTTC	CASSLTGTGTYNEQFF	TRBD1	-	TRBV6-2/TRBV6-3	TRBJ2-1
TGCGCCAGCAGCCATGCCGACAGGGAACCCTATAATTCACCCCTCCACTTT	CASSHADREPYNSPLHF	TRBD1	-	TRBV4-1	TRBJ1-6
TGTGCCAGCAGCCCAGGGATGACCTACGAGCAGTACTTC	CASSPGMTYEQYF	-	-	TRBV9	TRBJ2-7
TGTGCCAGCAGTTCCTCCGGGACAGGGGATGAAAAACTGTTTTTT	CASSSSGTGDEKLFF	TRBD1	-	TRBV28	TRBJ1-4
TGTGCCAGCAGCCGGCAGGGGGGTGCATACGAGCAGTACTTC	CASSRQGGAYEQYF	-	-	TRBV7-9	TRBJ2-7
TGTGCCAGCAGCCCTGGACTAGTCCCGTCCTTGCAGTACTTC	CASSPGLVPSLQYF	TRBD2	-	TRBV4-2	TRBJ2-7
TGTGCCGCACAGGGAAGGGCGCAGTTGAACACTGAAGCTTTCTTT	CAAQGRAQLNTEAFF	-	-	TRBV6-5	TRBJ1-1
TGTGCCAGCAGTTTAAAGGCCGCGGGCGAGCAGTACTTC	CASSLKAAGEQYF	-	-	TRBV12-3/TRBV12-4	TRBJ2-7
TGCGCCAGCAGCTCCGGGACTAGCGGGGGTAAAGAGACCCAGTACTTC	CASSSGTSGGKETQYF	TRBD2	-	TRBV5-1	TRBJ2-5
TGTGCCAGAGGAAATAGCGGGGGGGCGATAGATACGCAGTATTTT	CARGNSGGAIDTQYF	TRBD2	-	TRBV6-5	TRBJ2-3
TGCGCCAGCAGTAGAGGGAATGGACCGTTCCACTTC	CASSRGNGPFHF	-	-	TRBV10-1	TRBJ1-2
TGTGCCAGCAGCCCCCCGGACAGGGATGATTCACCCCTCCACTTT	CASSPPDRDDSPLHF	TRBD1	-	TRBV2	TRBJ1-6
TGCGCCAGCAGTTTTTCACAGGGAGAAGCTTTCTTT	CASSFSQGEAFF	-	-	TRBV4-3	TRBJ1-1
TGTGCCAGCAGTTACCCCCTACGGGGGGCGGCCACTGAAGCTTTCTTT	CASSYPLRGAATEAFF	-	-	TRBV6-6	TRBJ1-1
TGTGCCAGCTCACAGCCGGCGGGGACCCAGTACTTC	CASSQPAGTQYF	-	few	TRBV18	TRBJ2-5
TGTGCCAGCAGCTTAGAGGGACAGCCTTCCAATGAGCAGTTCTTC	CASSLEGQPSNEQFF	TRBD1	-	TRBV7-6	TRBJ2-1
TGTGCCAGCAGCACTCAGGGCTCTGGAAACACCATATATTTT	CASSTQGSGNTIYF	-	-	TRBV9	TRBJ1-3
TGTGCCAGCAGTCTAAGACAGCATCGAAATGAAAAACTGTTTTTT	CASSLRQHRNEKLFF	-	-	TRBV27	TRBJ1-4
TGCAGCGTTGGGGGGGATCAGCCCCAGCATTTT	CSVGGDQPQHF	-	-	TRBV29-1	TRBJ1-5
TGTGCCATCAGTGATGGCTTCTACGAGCAGTACTTC	CAISDGFYEQYF	-	-	TRBV10-3	TRBJ2-7
TGCGCCAGCAGTCAATCGTCTTCGTACAATGAGCAGTTCTTC	CASSQSSSYNEQFF	-	-	TRBV23-1	TRBJ2-1
TGTGCCAGCAGCTTATTCAGGGAGCAGTACTTC	CASSLFREQYF	-	-	TRBV7-9	TRBJ2-7
TGCGCCAGCAGCCAACAGGTTTGGAATGAGCAGTTCTTC	CASSQQVWNEQFF	-	-	TRBV4-3	TRBJ2-1